This entry lists 15 T cell receptor beta chains sequenced from one sample in a study of blood T cell repertoires in COVID-19. Repertoires were generated with immunoSEQ multiplex PCR, while TCRdb's copy carries only in-frame clones and drops some. The sample carries roughly 200,000 clones, roughly nine tenths recorded once. Sequenced input: peripheral blood. These receptors all come from a woman in her 30s with active or convalescent COVID-19.

This clone was recorded only once. The chain uses TRBV5-1 and TRBJ1-1; D is ambiguous. Trimming took 0 bases from V and 0 from J, leaving 6 bases between them. CDR3 length equals 14 residues. In germline, CDR1 is SGHRS, CDR2 YFSETQ. The DNA of the CDR3 is TGCGCCAGCAGCTTGGGTTCGGTGAACACTGAAGCTTTCTTT. This gives the protein CASSLGSVNTEAFF. Full variable domain (remainder filled in from reference TRBV5-1 and TRBJ1-1): KAGVTQTPRYLIKTRGQQVTLSCSPISGHRSVSWYQQTPGQGLQFLFEYFSETQRNKGNFPGRFSGRQFSNSRSEMNVSTLELGDSALYLCASSLGSVNTEAFFGQGTRLTVV.

The chain couples TRBV5-1 to TRBJ2-5, with D tentatively TRBD2 (6 bases). There are 16 residues in the CDR3. Trimming took 1 base from V and 3 from J, leaving 16 bases between them. CDR1 is SGHRS and CDR2 is YFSETQ in the germline V gene. The CDR3 DNA is TGCGCCAGCAGCTTGAGTGGCATGCGGAGGGAAGAGACCCAGTACTTC. Residues: CASSLSGMRREETQYF.

This chain connects TRBV18 to TRBJ1-2, with D hard to call. The CDR3 length is 15 residues. Looked up from germline, CDR1 is KGHSH and CDR2 is LQKENI. V shed 0 bases and J shed 2 bases, with 10 bases lying between them. CDR3 sequence: CASSPPVSGNYGYTF. The CDR3 DNA reads TGTGCCAGCTCACCACCGGTCTCAGGAAACTATGGCTACACCTTC.

The count of this clone is one. This chain links TRBV6-2 or TRBV6-3 with TRBJ2-7; possible D gene TRBD2, 6 bases. The CDR3 consists of 15 residues. In germline, CDR1 is MNHEY, CDR2 SVGEGT. V was cut by 6 bases and J by 3 bases, with 18 bases left in between. The CDR3 loop reads CASSPLAPSGYEQYF. The CDR3 bases are TGTGCCAGCAGCCCACTAGCACCGAGCGGCTACGAGCAGTACTTC.

The V gene is TRBV19, the J gene TRBJ1-1; TRBD1 matches 11 bases. This CDR3 has 15 amino acids. V shed 5 bases and J 5 bases; nucleotides not matched to a gene: 7. CDR1 and CDR2 (germline): LNHDA, SQIVND (reference sequence). The CDR3 bases are TGTGCCAGTAGTGCTCGGACAGGGGGCGCGACTGAAGCTTTCTTT. Its protein product is CASSARTGGATEAFF.

This clone was observed at least ten times. The rearrangement links TRBV6-5 to TRBJ2-1; 9 nucleotides match TRBD1. Germline trimming cut 11 bases from V and 7 bases from J; bases unmatched to any gene: 12. The CDR3 totals 14 residues. Germline V gene data show CDR1 as MNHEY and CDR2 as SVGAGI. This CDR3 reads CAGTGTGRFNEQFF. In DNA form, the CDR3 reads TGTGCCGGTACCGGGACAGGGAGGTTTAATGAGCAGTTCTTC.

The rearrangement joins TRBV5-8 to TRBJ2-3; 8 nucleotides match TRBD1. The CDR3 is made up of 17 amino acids. The J segment lost 3 bases and the V segment lost 5 bases, leaving 14 bases of the junction unmatched. CDR1 and CDR2 (germline): SGHTS, YDEGEE. The CDR3 here is CASSPILGQGETDTQYF. In nucleotides, the CDR3 is TGTGCCAGCAGTCCGATTCTAGGACAGGGTGAGACAGATACGCAGTATTTT.

The chain uses TRBV4-1 and TRBJ1-4, with unresolved D. The CDR3 consists of 15 residues. V was shortened by 4 bases and J by 5 bases, with 14 bases between the two germline ends. Germline V CDR1 and CDR2: MGHRA, YSYEKL. The CDR3 sequence: CASSRRESANEKLFF. CDR3 DNA sequence: TGCGCCAGCAGCCGAAGGGAGTCGGCGAATGAAAAACTGTTTTTT.

The genes are TRBV27 and TRBJ2-1, with 9 bases that match TRBD2. Losses at the gene ends were 2 bases for V and 5 bases for J; bases not matched to a gene: 7. This CDR3 contains 16 residues. Germline loops: CDR1 MNHEY, CDR2 SMNVEV (reference sequence). The CDR3 sequence is CASSLLTSGVNNEQFF. CDR3 nucleotides: TGTGCCAGCAGTTTACTGACTAGCGGAGTTAACAATGAGCAGTTCTTC.

The chain combines TRBV27 with TRBJ1-3; 8 nucleotides agree with TRBD1. This CDR3 comprises 16 residues. CDR1 is MNHEY and CDR2 is SMNVEV in the germline V gene (reference sequence). V dropped 6 bases and J dropped 7; count of bases not matched to a gene: 14. CDR3 in amino acids: CASRPKAGWTGNTIYF. As DNA, the CDR3 is TGTGCCAGCAGGCCAAAAGCAGGGTGGACAGGGAACACCATATATTTT.

This clone was seen only a few times. The chain uses TRBV7-9 and TRBJ2-1, with TRBD1 identical over 8 bases. Germline CDR1 SEHNR, CDR2 FQNEAQ (reference sequence). The CDR3 consists of 14 residues. Trimming removed 9 bases from V and 7 bases from J; junction bases left unmatched: 11. CDR3: CASKTGGPFNEQFF. The CDR3 coding sequence is TGTGCCAGTAAAACAGGGGGTCCGTTTAATGAGCAGTTCTTC.

The gene calls are TRBV12-5 and TRBJ1-1; D ambiguous. V lost 8 bases, J lost 1 base, and 5 bases lay in between. The germline gives CDR1 LGHNT, CDR2 FRNRAP. The CDR3 consists of 11 residues. The CDR3 bases are TGTGCTAGTAGCCCGAACACTGAAGCTTTCTTT. Translation gives CASSPNTEAFF.

The V gene is TRBV15, the J gene TRBJ2-3; D unresolved. V lost 1 base, J lost 0 bases, and 8 bases lay in between. The CDR3 spans 15 residues. From germline, CDR1 is LNHNV and CDR2 YYDKDF (reference sequence). CDR3 DNA sequence: TGTGCCACCAGCAGAGCGGGTACTAGCACAGATACGCAGTATTTT. It encodes CATSRAGTSTDTQYF.

V is TRBV28 and J is TRBJ1-1; 10 nucleotides agree with TRBD1. Germline V gene sequence: CDR1 MDHEN, CDR2 SYDVKM. After removal of 6 bases from V and 4 bases from J, the junction contained 8 bases not matched to a gene. The CDR3 extends over 15 amino acids. This CDR3 reads CASRIGTGAGTEAFF. CDR3 coding DNA: TGTGCCAGCAGGATAGGGACAGGGGCTGGCACTGAAGCTTTCTTT.

The chain uses TRBV19 and TRBJ1-1; perhaps TRBD1 as D (5 bases). CDR1 LNHDA and CDR2 SQIVND come from the germline V gene (reference sequence). The germline V and J ends were trimmed by 9 bases and 3 bases, with 17 bases remaining between them. The CDR3 totals 14 residues. CDR3 loop: CASSGPGGDTEAFF. The CDR3 DNA follows: TGTGCCAGCTCCGGCCCAGGAGGGGACACTGAAGCTTTCTTT. Supplemented by reference TRBV19 and TRBJ1-1, the full variable domain reads DGGITQSPKYLFRKEGQNVTLSCEQNLNHDAMYWYRQDPGQGLRLIYYSQIVNDFQKGDIAEGYSVSREKKESFPLTVTSAQKNPTAFYLCASSGPGGDTEAFFGQGTRLTVV.